This T cell receptor (beta chain) comes out of a study of T cell repertoires in cytomegalovirus infection. The wider study: Evidence of both CMV infection and a matching HLA type came from public TCR beta signatures.

Per the germline V gene, CDR1 is LNHNV and CDR2 is YYDKDF (reference sequence). Trimming stripped 3 bases from V and 3 bases from J, with 16 bases between. This CDR3 is 16 amino acids long. MiXCR was run by TCRdb on the reads, yielding one entry per CDR3 protein. In the table there are about 220,000 distinct CDR3 sequences, approximately 40% of which are singletons. This clonotype was seen a few times. Its antigen is currently unknown. This chain links TRBV15 with TRBJ2-3, with D tentatively TRBD2 (5 bases). The material was CD8+ T cells from cultured PBMCs, obtained from culture after CMV antigen stimulation. This receptor was obtained from a human donor in good health (CMV status not recorded). Some clones in this sample may be carry-over from other donors' samples. DNA of the CDR3: TGTGCCACCAGCAGGGATGGACGGAGGCGGACAGATACGCAGTATTTT. It codes for CATSRDGRRRTDTQYF. Full variable domain (rest looked up from reference TRBV15 and TRBJ2-3): DAMVIQNPRYQVTQFGKPVTLSCSQTLNHNVMYWYQQKSSQAPKLLFHYYDKDFNNEADTPDNFQSRRPNTSFCFLDIRSPGLGDTAMYLCATSRDGRRRTDTQYFGPGTRLTVL.